This entry concerns a single TCR beta chain. The V and J ends lost 5 bases and 0 bases respectively, with 8 bases between them. There are 14 residues in the CDR3. Germline CDR1 is LNHDA and CDR2 is SQIVND (reference sequence). The primer mix had 60 Vbeta and 13 Jbeta primers. Here immunoSEQ multiplex PCR was the method, and the copy in TCRdb shows in-frame clones only, minus some. The sample records about 200,000 clones, over 65% being singletons. The sample is drawn from a study of cytomegalovirus exposure and HLA in healthy donors. Study background: Genetic ancestry analysis placed around four fifths of the 350 to 500 donors that were genotyped in the Caucasian-associated cluster.

The donors, nominally healthy at sampling, likely had unrecorded immune exposures. The specimen was PBMCs. This clonotype was obtained from a woman aged 30 to 39 in good health and CMV-seronegative. This chain uses TRBV19 with TRBJ2-4; D is possibly TRBD2 (5 bases). CDR3 in DNA: TGTGCCAGTAGTGACGGGATAGCCAAAAACATTCAGTACTTC. Its translation: CASSDGIAKNIQYF.